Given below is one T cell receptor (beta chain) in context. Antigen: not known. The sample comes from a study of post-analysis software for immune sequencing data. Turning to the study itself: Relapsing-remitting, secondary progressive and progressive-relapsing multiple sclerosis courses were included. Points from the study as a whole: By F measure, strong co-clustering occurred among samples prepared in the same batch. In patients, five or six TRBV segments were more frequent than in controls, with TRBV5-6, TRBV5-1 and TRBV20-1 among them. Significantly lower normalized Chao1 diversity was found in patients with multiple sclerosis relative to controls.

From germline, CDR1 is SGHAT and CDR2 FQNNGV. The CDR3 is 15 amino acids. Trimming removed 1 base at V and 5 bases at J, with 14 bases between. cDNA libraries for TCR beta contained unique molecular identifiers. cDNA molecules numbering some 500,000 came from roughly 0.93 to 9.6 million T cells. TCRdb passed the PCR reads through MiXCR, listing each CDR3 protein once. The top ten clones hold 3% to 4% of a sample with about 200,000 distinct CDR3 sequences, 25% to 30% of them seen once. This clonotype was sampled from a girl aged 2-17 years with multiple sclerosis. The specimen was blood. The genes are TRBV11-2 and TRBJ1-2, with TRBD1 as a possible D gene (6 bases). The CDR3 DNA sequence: TGTGCCAGCAGCTTAGGGCAGGGGTTTCGGTATGGCTACACCTTC. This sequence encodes CASSLGQGFRYGYTF.